The entry that follows covers one T cell receptor (beta chain) sequence. Its antigen has not been determined. No base qualities exist here, and no much larger clone lies one base off it. The sample's treatment or condition label, in plain terms: live attenuated yellow fever vaccine strain. At each blood-draw timepoint, two biological replicates of bulk PBMCs were obtained. A standard Ficoll-Paque protocol was used to isolate PBMCs from peripheral blood. RNA was extracted with TriZol from bulk PBMCs, CD4 and CD8 fractions, and dextramer-positive and dextramer-negative fractions. This record belongs to a study of T cells after yellow fever vaccination (dated by TCRdb to the late 2010s). Turning to the overall study: Libraries from fractions with low cell numbers were prepared with the SMART-Seq v4 Ultra Low Input RNA kit. To track T-cell clones before and after primary and booster YFV17D yellow fever vaccination, bulk TCR alpha and beta repertoires were sequenced longitudinally. Two healthy male donors made up the cohort, one aged 18 to 30 years and the other aged 30 to 40 years. Bulk PBMC replicates and cell subsets were isolated from blood drawn at multiple timepoints before and after both primary and secondary immunization.

The reads were generated on an Illumina NovaSeq 6000. TCR cDNA was made using 5'RACE template switching, a step that added a universal primer site and unique molecular identifiers. Priming for cDNA synthesis came from both the TCR alpha and TCR beta constant segments. Two PCR steps were used to amplify libraries, with sample barcodes and sequencing adapters being added in the second step. Sequencing of the libraries was done on either Illumina HiSeq 2500 (2x100 bp) or NovaSeq (2x150 bp). Per the original workflow: Reads were demultiplexed and collapsed into UMI consensus sequences with MIGEC, and V(D)J alignment was performed with MiXCR. Clonotypes responding to the vaccine were identified with edgeR on replicate PBMC samples, with the criteria of FDR below 0.01 and a log2 fold change above 5 up to day 15. Each bulk clonotype received a CD4 or CD8 identity based on whether the sequenced CD4 or CD8 repertoire contained that clonotype at higher abundance. TCRdb took the public reads, trimmed them with fastp at Q25, ran MiXCR for clone calling and kept in-frame beta chains. Here each entry gathers all rows of one CDR3 protein and keeps the most common genes and DNA. Clone size and V and J calls follow TCRdb, not the original study. The sample table lists about 300,000 distinct CDR3 sequences, almost 4% of them with a count of one. The top ten hold approximately 24% of the sample.

Trimming removed 8 bases from V and 8 bases from J, leaving 8 bases between the germline ends. Per the germline V gene, KGHDR is the CDR1 and SFDVKD is the CDR2. CDR3 length: 11 amino acids, cysteine to phenylalanine. Only the CDR3 part of the read is kept: 33 bases, read in frame from the first base. General findings and caveats noted by the study authors: Computational filtering was required because FACS-sorted repertoires could contain abundant contaminating clonotypes from the bulk population. The study included only two donors, which limits how far the findings can be generalized. A small fraction of clonotypes showed up in both the CD4 and CD8 compartments, probably as a result of convergent recombination. Compared with the primary T-cell response, the secondary T-cell response was faster but weaker, reaching its peak on day 5 rather than on day 15. After the booster, most clones that had expanded after primary vaccination were detected again (approximately 97% of CD4 and around nine tenths of CD8), suggesting broad maintenance of memory.

The receptor was derived from a man between 18 and 35 years old who received the YFV17D yellow fever vaccine. Material: PBMCs, obtained 5 days after the yellow fever booster vaccination. In this chain, TRBV24-1 is recombined with TRBJ1-4; no D gene is confidently identified. The nucleotide sequence reads as follows: TGTGCCACCAACGACGGGGAAAAACTGTTTTTT. This sequence encodes CATNDGEKLFF.